These 9 T cell receptor beta chains originate from one sample sequenced in a study of CD4 T cells in relation to SARS-CoV-2 and coronaviruses. Using immunoSEQ multiplex PCR, the repertoire was profiled, and TCRdb retains in-frame clones only, with some absent. The repertoire includes around 35,000 clones, approximately 86% of them detected once, and approximately 4.5% sits in the top ten. No antigen is known for these receptors. Sequencing input: naive CD4+ T cells from PBMCs, cultured in vitro. Noted subset: naive CD4+ T cells isolated by negative enrichment. The receptor set was obtained from an adult with COVID-19.

In this sample, this clone turned up once. The V and J genes are TRBV19 and TRBJ2-7; no reliable D call. CDR1 LNHDA and CDR2 SQIVND come from the germline V gene (reference sequence). This CDR3 spans 14 amino acids. V shed 5 bases and J shed 1 base, with 12 bases lying between them. The CDR3 spells CASSVLWGSYEQYF. CDR3 sequence (DNA): TGTGCCAGTAGTGTTCTCTGGGGTTCCTACGAGCAGTACTTC.

As to this clone: The junction departs from the called germline gene at one end, perhaps through a read error. J is TRBJ2-7 and V is TRBV11-2; tentatively, D is TRBD1 (6 bases). Germline CDR1 is SGHAT and CDR2 is FQNNGV. CDR3 length: 15 residues. The CDR3 is CASSLVADSSFEQYF. CDR3 DNA: TGTGCCAGCAGCTTAGTGGCGGACAGCTCCTTCGAGCAGTACTTC.

The chain has TRBV15 and TRBJ1-5; 7 bases map to TRBD1. In germline, CDR1 is LNHNV, CDR2 YYDKDF (reference sequence). V shed 4 bases and J 5 bases; nucleotides not matched to a gene: 17. CDR3 length: 18 amino acids. Here the CDR3 reads CATSNADGDSYLYQPQHF. The CDR3 nucleotides read TGTGCCACCAGCAACGCCGACGGGGACAGTTACCTATATCAGCCCCAGCATTTT. The full variable domain, rest sourced from reference TRBV15 and TRBJ1-5, is DAMVIQNPRYQVTQFGKPVTLSCSQTLNHNVMYWYQQKSSQAPKLLFHYYDKDFNNEADTPDNFQSRRPNTSFCFLDIRSPGLGDTAMYLCATSNADGDSYLYQPQHFGDGTRLSIL.

This rearrangement joins TRBV7-2 to TRBJ2-3, with a weak D call TRBD2 (5 bases). Trimming removed 5 bases at V and 2 bases at J, with 11 bases between. The CDR3 extends over 14 amino acids. Germline V lookup: CDR1 SGHTA, CDR2 FQGNSA. In nucleotides, the CDR3 is TGTGCCAGCAGCCCAAGCGGCTTCACAGATACGCAGTATTTT. It yields the protein CASSPSGFTDTQYF. Full variable domain (remainder filled in from reference TRBV7-2 and TRBJ2-3): GAGVSQSPSNKVTEKGKDVELRCDPISGHTALYWYRQSLGQGLEFLIYFQGNSAPDKSGLPSDRFSAERTGGSVSTLTIQRTQQEDSAVYLCASSPSGFTDTQYFGPGTRLTVL.

This chain links TRBV18 with TRBJ2-1; D possibly corresponds to TRBD2 (5 bases). The germline V and J ends were trimmed by 3 bases and 5 bases, with 11 bases remaining between them. Germline CDR1 is KGHSH and CDR2 is LQKENI. This CDR3 region has 14 residues. The CDR3 bases are TGTGCCAGCTCACCGGTTGAGGGAAACAATGAGCAGTTCTTC. As protein: CASSPVEGNNEQFF. Based on the CDR3 plus reference TRBV18 and TRBJ2-1, the full variable domain is NAGVMQNPRHLVRRRGQEARLRCSPMKGHSHVYWYRQLPEEGLKFMVYLQKENIIDESGMPKERFSAEFPKEGPSILRIQQVVRGDSAAYFCASSPVEGNNEQFFGPGTRLTVL.

This clone was counted a few times. This rearrangement joins TRBV27 to TRBJ2-1; 11 bases agree with TRBD2. V dropped 0 bases and J dropped 4; count of bases not matched to a gene: 5. The length of the CDR3 is 17 residues. Germline assignment: CDR1 MNHEY and CDR2 SMNVEV (reference sequence). The CDR3 region is CASSLSTSGRSYNEQFF. The CDR3 nucleotides are TGTGCCAGCAGTTTATCCACTAGCGGGAGATCTTACAATGAGCAGTTCTTC.

CDR3 loop: CASSSGTDFFYGYTF. The DNA of the CDR3 is TGTGCCAGCAGCTCCGGGACGGATTTTTTCTATGGCTACACCTTC. The V and J genes are TRBV5-5 and TRBJ1-2; perhaps TRBD1 as D (5 bases). V was clipped by 3 bases and J by 4 bases, with 16 bases between them. Germline CDR1 and CDR2: SGHKS and YYEKEE (reference sequence). The CDR3 contains 15 residues.

This clone has only one observation. V gene TRBV6-6 combines with J gene TRBJ2-7; 9 positions agree with TRBD1. Trimming cost V 6 bases and J 2 bases; bases outside gene matches: 8. Germline V gives CDR1 MNHNY, CDR2 SVGAGI (reference sequence). This CDR3 is 15 amino acids long. This chain's CDR3 is CASSRQGDRAYEQYF. The CDR3 DNA reads as TGTGCCAGCAGCCGACAAGGGGACAGGGCCTACGAGCAGTACTTC.

This chain links TRBV7-8 with TRBJ2-5, with a tentative D call TRBD2 (5 bases). Looked up from germline, CDR1 is SGHVS and CDR2 is FQNEAQ. The CDR3 totals 13 residues. Trimming left V 5 bases short and J 2 bases short, with 9 bases between. Here the CDR3 reads CASSVDWQETQYF. CDR3 DNA: TGTGCCAGCAGCGTGGACTGGCAAGAGACCCAGTACTTC.